A selection of T cell receptor beta chains follows, all from one sample in a study of beta chain features in type 1 diabetes. The method was immunoSEQ multiplex PCR; TCRdb's version includes in-frame clones alone and lacks a portion of them. Of roughly 500,000 clones in the sample, about 10% were seen once. The sample comprised naive CD4+ T cells from blood. Receptors originate from a woman younger than 30 in good health. The CDR3 runs from the conserved cysteine through the conserved F or W. Each record gives: D gene, V gene, clone size, J gene, CDR3 protein, CDR3 DNA. D genes are given only for firm matches. Clone size is stated in some rows and not others, as once, few, many or a class when expanded.

d_gene: .; v_gene: TRBV20-1; abundance: .; j_gene: TRBJ2-1; CDR3aa: CSARGSNEQFF; CDR3nt: TGCAGTGCTAGAGGGTCTAATGAGCAGTTCTTC
d_gene: .; v_gene: TRBV6-5; abundance: .; j_gene: TRBJ2-3; CDR3aa: CASGRRLSTDTQYF; CDR3nt: TGTGCCTCCGGCAGGCGCTTGAGCACAGATACGCAGTATTTT
d_gene: .; v_gene: TRBV19; abundance: .; j_gene: TRBJ2-7; CDR3aa: CANPTTVSSYEQYF; CDR3nt: TGTGCCAACCCGACAACCGTCAGCTCCTACGAGCAGTACTTC
d_gene: .; v_gene: TRBV30; abundance: .; j_gene: TRBJ2-7; CDR3aa: CAWSRLQEDYEQYF; CDR3nt: TGTGCCTGGAGTAGGCTTCAGGAGGACTACGAGCAGTACTTC
d_gene: TRBD1; v_gene: TRBV18; abundance: .; j_gene: TRBJ1-6; CDR3aa: CASSLRQGYNSPLHF; CDR3nt: TGTGCCAGCTCACTTCGACAGGGGTATAATTCACCCCTCCACTTT
d_gene: .; v_gene: TRBV29-1; abundance: many; j_gene: TRBJ2-5; CDR3aa: CSVEGGRKETQYF; CDR3nt: TGCAGCGTTGAGGGGGGCCGAAAAGAGACCCAGTACTTC
d_gene: .; v_gene: TRBV5-4; abundance: few; j_gene: TRBJ1-4; CDR3aa: CASSLGASEKLFF; CDR3nt: TGTGCCAGCAGCTTGGGGGCCAGCGAGAAACTGTTTTTT
d_gene: .; v_gene: TRBV7-2; abundance: .; j_gene: TRBJ1-1; CDR3aa: CASSLSEGVSSEAFF; CDR3nt: TGTGCCAGCAGCTTAAGTGAGGGTGTCAGCTCTGAAGCTTTCTTT
d_gene: .; v_gene: TRBV4-3; abundance: few; j_gene: TRBJ1-2; CDR3aa: CASSQERAGHYGYTF; CDR3nt: TGCGCCAGCAGCCAAGAAAGGGCAGGCCACTATGGCTACACCTTC
d_gene: TRBD2; v_gene: TRBV7-2; abundance: .; j_gene: TRBJ2-1; CDR3aa: CASSLQAGGGYNEQFF; CDR3nt: TGTGCCAGCAGCCTCCAAGCGGGAGGGGGCTACAATGAGCAGTTCTTC
d_gene: .; v_gene: TRBV25-1; abundance: few; j_gene: TRBJ1-2; CDR3aa: CASSDSGNYGYTF; CDR3nt: TGTGCCAGCAGTGACTCTGGTAACTATGGCTACACCTTC
d_gene: .; v_gene: TRBV7-9; abundance: .; j_gene: TRBJ2-7; CDR3aa: CASSLVIQPNEQYF; CDR3nt: TGTGCCAGCAGCTTAGTTATCCAGCCGAACGAGCAGTACTTC
d_gene: .; v_gene: TRBV28; abundance: .; j_gene: TRBJ2-3; CDR3aa: CASSGNVRDTQYF; CDR3nt: TGTGCCAGCAGTGGCAACGTTCGGGATACGCAGTATTTT
d_gene: .; v_gene: TRBV7-2; abundance: .; j_gene: TRBJ2-6; CDR3aa: CASSHDPRGRSGANVLTF; CDR3nt: TGTGCCAGCAGCCATGACCCCAGGGGTAGGTCTGGGGCCAACGTCCTGACTTTC
d_gene: .; v_gene: TRBV11-2; abundance: .; j_gene: TRBJ2-3; CDR3aa: CASSLRLATDTQYF; CDR3nt: TGTGCCAGCAGCTTACGTCTCGCCACAGATACGCAGTATTTT
d_gene: .; v_gene: TRBV20-1; abundance: .; j_gene: TRBJ2-7; CDR3aa: CSAGPTRFQYF; CDR3nt: TGCAGTGCCGGGCCCACGCGGTTCCAGTACTTC
d_gene: TRBD1; v_gene: TRBV18; abundance: .; j_gene: TRBJ2-6; CDR3aa: CASSPLLTGTGANVLTF; CDR3nt: TGTGCCAGCTCACCACTCCTGACAGGGACTGGGGCCAACGTCCTGACTTTC
d_gene: TRBD1; v_gene: TRBV5-4; abundance: .; j_gene: TRBJ2-1; CDR3aa: CASSSGQAVYNEQFF; CDR3nt: TGTGCCAGCAGTTCCGGACAGGCGGTATACAATGAGCAGTTCTTC
d_gene: .; v_gene: TRBV7-3; abundance: .; j_gene: TRBJ1-2; CDR3aa: CASSSQPFYGYTF; CDR3nt: TGTGCCAGCAGCTCACAGCCTTTCTATGGCTACACCTTC
d_gene: .; v_gene: TRBV7-9; abundance: .; j_gene: TRBJ2-3; CDR3aa: CASSLALGDTDTQYF; CDR3nt: TGTGCCAGCAGCTTAGCGTTGGGAGACACAGATACGCAGTATTTT
d_gene: .; v_gene: TRBV18; abundance: .; j_gene: TRBJ2-7; CDR3aa: CASSPLADPSYEQYF; CDR3nt: TGTGCCAGCTCACCACTAGCGGACCCCTCCTACGAGCAGTACTTC
d_gene: TRBD2; v_gene: TRBV30; abundance: few; j_gene: TRBJ2-7; CDR3aa: CAWRGGRTSAYEQYF; CDR3nt: TGTGCCTGGAGGGGGGGAAGGACTAGCGCTTACGAGCAGTACTTC
d_gene: .; v_gene: TRBV7-2; abundance: few; j_gene: TRBJ2-1; CDR3aa: CASSLRRAPYNEQFF; CDR3nt: TGTGCCAGCAGCCTTAGAAGGGCCCCTTACAATGAGCAGTTCTTC
d_gene: TRBD1; v_gene: TRBV4-3; abundance: .; j_gene: TRBJ2-1; CDR3aa: CASSQGGQARGVQFF; CDR3nt: TGCGCCAGCAGCCAAGGTGGACAGGCCCGTGGAGTGCAGTTCTTC
d_gene: TRBD1; v_gene: TRBV7-2; abundance: few; j_gene: TRBJ1-1; CDR3aa: CASSPGQGTTEAFF; CDR3nt: TGTGCCAGCAGCCCTGGACAGGGGACCACTGAAGCTTTCTTT
d_gene: .; v_gene: TRBV7-9; abundance: few; j_gene: TRBJ2-3; CDR3aa: CASSLTIIVTSTDTQYF; CDR3nt: TGTGCCAGCAGCCTTACCATCATCGTAACTAGCACAGATACGCAGTATTTT
d_gene: .; v_gene: TRBV30; abundance: few; j_gene: TRBJ1-2; CDR3aa: CAWSVLRDIYGYTF; CDR3nt: TGTGCCTGGAGTGTACTCCGGGACATCTATGGCTACACCTTC
d_gene: .; v_gene: TRBV13; abundance: many; j_gene: TRBJ2-1; CDR3aa: CASSPEGQPYNEQFF; CDR3nt: TGTGCCAGCAGCCCGGAGGGCCAGCCCTACAATGAGCAGTTCTTC
d_gene: .; v_gene: TRBV18; abundance: few; j_gene: TRBJ1-2; CDR3aa: CASSPNQQDGYTF; CDR3nt: TGTGCCAGCTCACCAAATCAACAGGACGGCTACACCTTC
d_gene: TRBD1; v_gene: TRBV7-9; abundance: few; j_gene: TRBJ1-6; CDR3aa: CASSLTGPSPLHF; CDR3nt: TGTGCCAGCAGTCTGACAGGGCCTTCACCCCTCCACTTT
d_gene: TRBD1; v_gene: TRBV7-2; abundance: few; j_gene: TRBJ1-5; CDR3aa: CASSPTGRYSNQPQHF; CDR3nt: TGTGCCAGCAGCCCGACAGGGAGGTACAGCAATCAGCCCCAGCATTTT
d_gene: .; v_gene: TRBV15; abundance: few; j_gene: TRBJ2-1; CDR3aa: CATSKARGTRGEQFF; CDR3nt: TGTGCCACCAGCAAGGCCCGGGGGACCCGGGGTGAGCAGTTCTTC
d_gene: TRBD1; v_gene: TRBV28; abundance: many; j_gene: TRBJ2-5; CDR3aa: CASRQGQETQYF; CDR3nt: TGTGCCAGCCGACAGGGACAAGAGACCCAGTACTTC
d_gene: .; v_gene: TRBV10-3; abundance: .; j_gene: TRBJ1-2; CDR3aa: CAISETGGDGYTF; CDR3nt: TGTGCCATCAGTGAGACAGGAGGAGATGGCTACACCTTC
d_gene: TRBD1; v_gene: TRBV12-5; abundance: few; j_gene: TRBJ2-1; CDR3aa: CASGASGTGINNEQFF; CDR3nt: TGTGCTAGTGGTGCCTCCGGGACAGGAATAAACAATGAGCAGTTCTTC
d_gene: .; v_gene: TRBV7-9; abundance: .; j_gene: TRBJ2-2; CDR3aa: CASSPQAMELFF; CDR3nt: TGTGCCAGCAGCCCACAGGCAATGGAGCTGTTTTTT
d_gene: TRBD2; v_gene: TRBV13; abundance: few; j_gene: TRBJ2-1; CDR3aa: CASSSPGGKNEQFF; CDR3nt: TGTGCCAGCAGCTCCCCGGGAGGGAAAAATGAGCAGTTCTTC
d_gene: .; v_gene: TRBV7-7; abundance: .; j_gene: TRBJ2-1; CDR3aa: CASSATSSGNNEQFF; CDR3nt: TGTGCTAGCAGCGCCACTTCGTCGGGAAACAATGAGCAGTTCTTC
d_gene: TRBD2; v_gene: TRBV5-4; abundance: .; j_gene: TRBJ2-1; CDR3aa: CASSQGLAGSYNEQFF; CDR3nt: TGTGCCAGCAGCCAGGGACTAGCGGGGAGCTACAATGAGCAGTTCTTC
d_gene: TRBD1; v_gene: TRBV7-9; abundance: few; j_gene: TRBJ2-1; CDR3aa: CASRPPGQGVLNEQFF; CDR3nt: TGTGCCAGCAGACCCCCGGGACAGGGGGTTCTCAATGAGCAGTTCTTC